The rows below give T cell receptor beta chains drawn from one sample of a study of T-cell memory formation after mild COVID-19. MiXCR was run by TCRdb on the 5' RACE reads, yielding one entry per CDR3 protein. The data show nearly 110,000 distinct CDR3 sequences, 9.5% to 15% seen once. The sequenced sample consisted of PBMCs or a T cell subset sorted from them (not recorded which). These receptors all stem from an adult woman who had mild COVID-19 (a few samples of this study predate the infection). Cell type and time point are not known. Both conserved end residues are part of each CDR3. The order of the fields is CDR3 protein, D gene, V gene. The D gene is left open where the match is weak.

CDR3 protein: CASSQDSGSNQPQHF; D gene: NA; V gene: TRBV3-1
CDR3 protein: CASSESTFRGFNTDTQYF; D gene: NA; V gene: TRBV25-1
CDR3 protein: CASSPPDRDEAFF; D gene: TRBD1; V gene: TRBV7-9
CDR3 protein: CSATGSGRMSYEQYF; D gene: NA; V gene: TRBV20-1
CDR3 protein: CASSLDQGARGYTF; D gene: TRBD1; V gene: TRBV13
CDR3 protein: CASSPLGHEQYF; D gene: NA; V gene: TRBV27
CDR3 protein: CASSGLAGANNEQFF; D gene: TRBD2; V gene: TRBV6-1
CDR3 protein: CASSGPHNEQFF; D gene: NA; V gene: TRBV4-2
CDR3 protein: CASSFPVVYEQYF; D gene: NA; V gene: TRBV7-9
CDR3 protein: CASSYPTSLSYNEQFF; D gene: NA; V gene: TRBV12-3/TRBV12-4
CDR3 protein: CASSQRTGDNEQFF; D gene: TRBD1; V gene: TRBV3-1
CDR3 protein: CASSLGMNTEAFF; D gene: NA; V gene: TRBV7-6
CDR3 protein: CSVEDPSYEQYF; D gene: NA; V gene: TRBV29-1
CDR3 protein: CASLPDRVYEQYF; D gene: TRBD1; V gene: TRBV5-5
CDR3 protein: CSARVLTGDTGELFF; D gene: TRBD1; V gene: TRBV20-1
CDR3 protein: CASSLGRQGAYVYEQYF; D gene: TRBD1; V gene: TRBV7-9
CDR3 protein: CASSQEGLSYGYTF; D gene: NA; V gene: TRBV4-1
CDR3 protein: CASRTGGYEQYF; D gene: TRBD2; V gene: TRBV12-3/TRBV12-4
CDR3 protein: CASTSWKRGTDTQYF; D gene: NA; V gene: TRBV7-9
CDR3 protein: CSVGFWGDRTYEQYF; D gene: TRBD1; V gene: TRBV29-1
CDR3 protein: CASSYYYSNQPQHF; D gene: NA; V gene: TRBV6-2/TRBV6-3
CDR3 protein: CASSSDRGKGYTF; D gene: TRBD1; V gene: TRBV7-6
CDR3 protein: CASNPAPSHEQYF; D gene: NA; V gene: TRBV19
CDR3 protein: CSALPSGIEYNEQFF; D gene: TRBD2; V gene: TRBV20-1
CDR3 protein: CSARKDTLNTEAFF; D gene: NA; V gene: TRBV20-1
CDR3 protein: CASSSGHLTPYNEQFF; D gene: NA; V gene: TRBV7-2
CDR3 protein: CAGWSGAVNQPQHF; D gene: NA; V gene: TRBV2
CDR3 protein: CASSTPGNTEAFF; D gene: NA; V gene: TRBV9
CDR3 protein: CASSFLGQGAGAFF; D gene: TRBD1; V gene: TRBV12-3/TRBV12-4
CDR3 protein: CASSPGNLNTEAFF; D gene: NA; V gene: TRBV27
CDR3 protein: CASSQYLTGGTDTQYF; D gene: NA; V gene: TRBV7-8
CDR3 protein: CASSYSVAGGYEQYF; D gene: TRBD2; V gene: TRBV6-6
CDR3 protein: CASSLTSGSLNEQFF; D gene: TRBD2; V gene: TRBV7-6